The 12 T cell receptor beta chains below all came from one sample that was sequenced in a study of blood T cells in healthy people across ages. Primers used in a second PCR of roughly 7 to 12 cycles were a sample-barcoded 5' primer and a J-beta primer mix. Each CDR3 protein gets one entry after TCRdb re-called the 5' RACE reads with MiXCR. The table has under 850,000 distinct CDR3 sequences, around 34% seen once; the top ten hold around 13%. The sequenced sample was blood. The source is a man aged 18 to 30 in good health.

V and J are TRBV24-1 and TRBJ2-2, with TRBD2 identical over 8 bases. V dropped 3 bases and J dropped 0; count of bases not matched to a gene: 2. Germline CDR1 KGHDR, CDR2 SFDVKD. The CDR3 has 16 amino acids. CDR3 amino acids: CATSDTSGSNTGELFF. CDR3 DNA sequence: TGTGCCACCAGTGATACTAGCGGATCGAACACCGGGGAGCTGTTTTTT.

The chain is built from TRBV4-1 and TRBJ2-2; 10 nucleotides align to TRBD1. Germline CDR1 is MGHRA and CDR2 is YSYEKL. V lost 1 base, J lost 4 bases, and 3 bases stayed unmatched. CDR3 length: 16 residues. For the CDR3, the DNA is TGCGCCAGCAGCCAAGGGACAGGGGGGAGCACCGGGGAGCTGTTTTTT. Translation: CASSQGTGGSTGELFF.

CDR3 bases: TGTGCCAGCAGTCCCCACCGGGATACGCAGTATTTT. It specifies CASSPHRDTQYF. V gene TRBV6-6 combines with J gene TRBJ2-3; D call uncertain. Trimming took off 5 bases at V and 6 bases at J, with 9 bases between the two ends. CDR1 MNHNY and CDR2 SVGAGI come from the germline V gene (reference sequence). The CDR3 extends over 12 amino acids.

The chain employs TRBV9 and TRBJ2-2, with no clear D. Trimming took off 4 bases at V and 1 base at J, with 11 bases between the two ends. Germline V gene lookup returns CDR1 SGDLS and CDR2 YYNGEE. The CDR3 totals 15 residues. Here the CDR3 reads CASSRNPLNTGELFF. The CDR3, as DNA: TGTGCCAGCAGCCGGAACCCTTTGAACACCGGGGAGCTGTTTTTT.

At least ten counts were recorded for this clonotype. CDR3 bases: TGTGCCAGCAGCTCAGCGGGGGGGGGCACAGATACGCAGTATTTT. The encoded protein is CASSSAGGGTDTQYF. The chain links TRBV7-2 to TRBJ2-3; 10 positions match TRBD2. Germline CDR1 reads SGHTA; CDR2 reads FQGNSA. J gave up 1 base and V 4 bases, and 2 bases lay outside the gene matches. The CDR3 contains 15 residues.

This clonotype has only a few counts. This chain uses TRBV4-3 with TRBJ2-2, with TRBD1 matching over 9 bases. The CDR3 consists of 16 residues. The ends lost 1 base at V and 4 bases at J; junction bases unmatched: 4. Looked up from germline, CDR1 is LGHNA and CDR2 is YSLEER. CDR3 protein: CASSQGSGQGTGELFF. The CDR3 DNA reads as TGCGCCAGCAGCCAAGGGTCGGGACAGGGCACCGGGGAGCTGTTTTTT.

In its sample, this clonotype was seen a few times. The genes are TRBV5-8 and TRBJ2-3, with 11 bases aligning to TRBD2. J was trimmed by 2 bases and V by 4 bases; bases with no gene match: 6. From germline, CDR1 is SGHTS and CDR2 YDEGEE. This CDR3 has 16 amino acids. The CDR3 region has the DNA TGTGCCAGCAGCCCCGGGACTAGCGGACTCACAGATACGCAGTATTTT. Translating gives CASSPGTSGLTDTQYF.

J is TRBJ1-1 and V is TRBV20-1; 9 nucleotides line up with TRBD1. The length of the CDR3 is 16 residues. V shed 0 bases and J 3 bases; nucleotides not matched to a gene: 8. The germline CDR1 and CDR2 sequences are DFQATT and SNEGSKA (reference sequence). The CDR3 reads CSARDPQTGGDTEAFF. The CDR3, as DNA: TGCAGTGCTAGAGATCCCCAGACAGGGGGGGACACTGAAGCTTTCTTT.

The rearrangement uses TRBV14 and TRBJ1-2; 8 positions match TRBD1. The CDR3 extends over 14 amino acids. Trimming took 0 bases from V and 4 from J; bases not matched to a gene: 1. Germline V gene sequence: CDR1 SGHDN, CDR2 FVKESK. CDR3 loop: CASSQEDRVYGYTF. CDR3 nucleotide sequence: TGTGCCAGCAGCCAAGAGGACAGGGTCTATGGCTACACCTTC.

This chain joins TRBV7-2 and TRBJ1-4; 10 nucleotides align to TRBD1. There are 16 residues in the CDR3. V lost 3 bases to trimming and J lost 7 bases; unmatched junction nucleotides: 8. Germline CDR1 is SGHTA and CDR2 is FQGNSA. The CDR3 sequence: CASSLGPGQGSEKLFF. As DNA, the CDR3 is TGTGCCAGCAGCTTGGGTCCGGGACAGGGGTCTGAAAAACTGTTTTTT.

The gene calls are TRBV28 and TRBJ2-2, with D possibly TRBD2 on 6 matching bases. V was trimmed by 3 bases and J by 4 bases, leaving 9 bases between them. Germline loops: CDR1 MDHEN, CDR2 SYDVKM. The CDR3 consists of 14 residues. For the CDR3, the DNA is TGTGCCAGCAGTTTTCGGAGGGCCACCGGGGAGCTGTTTTTT. It is translated as CASSFRRATGELFF.

The V call is TRBV4-1, the J call TRBJ1-1, with D possibly matching TRBD1 (6 bases). This CDR3 is 17 amino acids long. Germline V gives CDR1 MGHRA, CDR2 YSYEKL. V was clipped by 1 base and J by 0 bases, with 15 bases between them. As DNA, the CDR3 is TGCGCCAGCAGCCAAGGAAGTAGGGGGGGTATGAACACTGAAGCTTTCTTT. It codes for CASSQGSRGGMNTEAFF.